The clone carrying this T cell receptor (beta chain) has a handful of counts. The antigen remains unidentified. V was pared by 5 bases and J by 4 bases, with 16 bases between. Germline CDR1 MNHEY, CDR2 SMNVEV (reference sequence). CDR3 length: 15 residues. The data originate from a study of cytomegalovirus exposure and HLA in healthy donors. Study-level information: Across 350 to 400 genotyped donors, about 80% landed in the Caucasian-associated ancestry cluster. Regarding the study as a whole: A later analysis reportedly found fewer N-insertions in an Asian-associated ancestry cluster than the roughly 670-donor mean. In a later analysis, compared with equally common non-associated chains, HLA-associated beta chains were more expanded. TCR beta sequences numbering around 15,000 were associated with HLA alleles at 0.05 false discovery rate in a later analysis.

Use of 60 Vbeta and 13 Jbeta primers characterized the PCR. Assay used: immunoSEQ multiplex PCR; TCRdb lists only in-frame clones, some missing. The repertoire consists of around 300,000 clones, with around 65% occurring once and the leading ten covering about 2.2%. The receptor was isolated from a female donor in good health and CMV-seronegative. The chain recombines TRBV27 with TRBJ2-3; tentative D call: TRBD1 (6 bases). Sequenced sample: PBMCs. As DNA, the CDR3 is TGTGCCAGCAGTCGGGTACAGGGCCTGGCAGATACGCAGTATTTT. The encoded protein is CASSRVQGLADTQYF.